This TCR beta chain was sequenced in a study of OX40 agonist ivuxolimab in advanced cancers. General study results and limits: Circulating CD4+ and CD8+ T cells showed clonal expansion by week 6 at 0.1 to 3.0 mg/kg.

The CDR3 is 14 amino acids. Germline CDR1 and CDR2: SGHVS and FNYEAQ. V lost 5 bases to trimming and J lost 6 bases, with 17 bases between them. Notes on this clone: The antigen remains undetermined.

TCRdb's copy holds only in-frame clones and misses some; the assay was immunoSEQ multiplex PCR. The top ten hold under 2% of the sample, which has over 55,000 clones, 75% to 85% seen once. The material was CD4+ or CD8+ T cells sorted from blood, obtained in a trial of the OX40 agonist ivuxolimab. This TCR was recovered from an adult with an advanced solid tumor such as melanoma, head and neck, liver or kidney cancer. The chain has TRBV7-6 and TRBJ2-7; a weak D match, TRBD1 (6 bases). CDR3 coding DNA: TGTGCCAGCAGCCGAACAGGGAGCAGTTTCGAGCAGTACTTC. Translation gives CASSRTGSSFEQYF.